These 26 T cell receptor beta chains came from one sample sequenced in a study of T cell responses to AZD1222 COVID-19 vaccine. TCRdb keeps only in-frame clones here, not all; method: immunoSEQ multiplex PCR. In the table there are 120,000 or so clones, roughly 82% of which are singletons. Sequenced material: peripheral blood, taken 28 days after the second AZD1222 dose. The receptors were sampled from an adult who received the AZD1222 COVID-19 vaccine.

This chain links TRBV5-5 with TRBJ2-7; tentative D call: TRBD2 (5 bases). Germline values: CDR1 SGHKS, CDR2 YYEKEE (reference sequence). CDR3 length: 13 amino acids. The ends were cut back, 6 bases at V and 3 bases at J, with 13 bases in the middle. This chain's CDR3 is CASNFPGFYEQYF. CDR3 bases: TGTGCCAGCAATTTTCCGGGGTTCTACGAGCAGTACTTC.

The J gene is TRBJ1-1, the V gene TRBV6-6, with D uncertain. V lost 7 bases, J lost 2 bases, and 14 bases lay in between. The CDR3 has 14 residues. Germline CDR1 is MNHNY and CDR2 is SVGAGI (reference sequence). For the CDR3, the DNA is TGTGCCAGCAAGTCCAACCGGGATAACACTGAAGCTTTCTTT. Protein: CASKSNRDNTEAFF.

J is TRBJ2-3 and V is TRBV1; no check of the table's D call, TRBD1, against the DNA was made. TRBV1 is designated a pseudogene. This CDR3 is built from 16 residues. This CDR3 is CTSSQDHAGGTDTQYF. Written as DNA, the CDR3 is TGCACCAGCAGCCAAGATCATGCAGGGGGCACAGATACGCAGTATTTT.

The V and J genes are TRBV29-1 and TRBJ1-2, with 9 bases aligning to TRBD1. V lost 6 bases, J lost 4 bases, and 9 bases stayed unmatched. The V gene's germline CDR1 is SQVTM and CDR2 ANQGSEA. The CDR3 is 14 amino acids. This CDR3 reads CSVDKQGAGYGYTF. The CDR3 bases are TGCAGCGTGGACAAACAGGGGGCTGGCTATGGCTACACCTTC.

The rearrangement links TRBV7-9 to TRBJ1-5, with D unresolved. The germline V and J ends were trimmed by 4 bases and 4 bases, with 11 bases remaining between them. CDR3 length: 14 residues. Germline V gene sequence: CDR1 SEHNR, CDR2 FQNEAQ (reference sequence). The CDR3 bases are TGTGCCAGCAGCTCCCAGGACTGGAATCAGCCCCAGCATTTT. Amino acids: CASSSQDWNQPQHF. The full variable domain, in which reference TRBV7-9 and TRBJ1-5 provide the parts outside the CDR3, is DTGVSQNPRHKITKRGQNVTFRCDPISEHNRLYWYRQTLGQGPEFLTYFQNEAQLEKSRLLSDRFSAERPKGSFSTLEIQRTEQGDSAMYLCASSSQDWNQPQHFGDGTRLSIL.

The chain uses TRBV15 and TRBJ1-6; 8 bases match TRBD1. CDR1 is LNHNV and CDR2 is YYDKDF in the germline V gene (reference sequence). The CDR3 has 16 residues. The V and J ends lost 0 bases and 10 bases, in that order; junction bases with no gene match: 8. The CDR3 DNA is TGTGCCACCAGCAGAGATGGGGGACAGGTGGGATCACCCCTCCACTTT. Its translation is CATSRDGGQVGSPLHF.

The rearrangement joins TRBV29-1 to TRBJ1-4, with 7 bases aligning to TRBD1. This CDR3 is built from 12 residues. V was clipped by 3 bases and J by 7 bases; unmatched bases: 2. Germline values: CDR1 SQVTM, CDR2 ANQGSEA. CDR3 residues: CSVERDSEKLFF. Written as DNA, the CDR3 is TGCAGCGTTGAGAGGGACAGTGAAAAACTGTTTTTT.

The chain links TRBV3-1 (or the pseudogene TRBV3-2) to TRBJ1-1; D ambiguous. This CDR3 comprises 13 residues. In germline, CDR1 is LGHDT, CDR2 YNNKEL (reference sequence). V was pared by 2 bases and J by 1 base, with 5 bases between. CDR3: CASSQKQNTEAFF. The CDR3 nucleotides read TGTGCCAGCAGCCAAAAGCAGAACACTGAAGCTTTCTTT.

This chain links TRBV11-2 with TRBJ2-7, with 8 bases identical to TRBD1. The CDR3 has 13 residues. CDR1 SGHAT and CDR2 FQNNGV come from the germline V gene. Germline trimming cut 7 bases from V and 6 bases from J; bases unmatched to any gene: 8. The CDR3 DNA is TGTGCCAGCACCCCGACAGGGGTTGGCGAGCAGTACTTC. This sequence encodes CASTPTGVGEQYF.

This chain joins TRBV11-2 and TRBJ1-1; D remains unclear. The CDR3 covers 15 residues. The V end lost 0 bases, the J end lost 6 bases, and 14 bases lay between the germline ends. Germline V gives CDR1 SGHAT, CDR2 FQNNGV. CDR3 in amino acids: CASSLEIAAESEAFF. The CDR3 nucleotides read TGTGCCAGCAGCTTAGAGATCGCAGCCGAGTCTGAAGCTTTCTTT.

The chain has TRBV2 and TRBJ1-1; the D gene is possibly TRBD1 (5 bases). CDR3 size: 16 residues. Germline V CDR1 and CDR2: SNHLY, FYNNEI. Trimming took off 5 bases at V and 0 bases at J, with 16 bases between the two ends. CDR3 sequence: CASSPNAGPLNTEAFF. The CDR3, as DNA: TGTGCCAGCAGTCCGAATGCGGGGCCGCTGAACACTGAAGCTTTCTTT.

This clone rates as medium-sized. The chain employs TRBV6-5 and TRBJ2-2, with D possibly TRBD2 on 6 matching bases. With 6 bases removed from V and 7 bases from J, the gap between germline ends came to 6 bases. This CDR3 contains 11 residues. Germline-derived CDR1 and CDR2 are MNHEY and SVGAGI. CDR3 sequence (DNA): TGTGCCAGCAGGGAGGGCGGGGAGCTGTTTTTT. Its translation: CASREGGELFF.

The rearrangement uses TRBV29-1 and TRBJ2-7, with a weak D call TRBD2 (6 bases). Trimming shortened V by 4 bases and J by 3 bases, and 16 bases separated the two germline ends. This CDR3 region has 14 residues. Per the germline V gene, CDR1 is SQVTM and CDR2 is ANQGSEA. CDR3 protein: CSVATPGRSYEQYF. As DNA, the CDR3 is TGCAGCGTTGCGACCCCAGGGAGGAGCTACGAGCAGTACTTC.

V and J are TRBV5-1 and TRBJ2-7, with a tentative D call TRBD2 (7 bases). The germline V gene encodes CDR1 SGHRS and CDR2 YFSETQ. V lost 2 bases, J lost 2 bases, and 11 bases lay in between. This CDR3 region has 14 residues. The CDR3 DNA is TGCGCCAGCAGCTTCGGGGGGCCTCCCTACGAGCAGTACTTC. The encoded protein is CASSFGGPPYEQYF.

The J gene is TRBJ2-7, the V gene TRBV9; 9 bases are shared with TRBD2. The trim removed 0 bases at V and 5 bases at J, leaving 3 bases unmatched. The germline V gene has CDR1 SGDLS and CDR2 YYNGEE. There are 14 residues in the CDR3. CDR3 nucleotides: TGTGCCAGCAGCGTAGGCGGGGGGGCCGACGAGCAGTACTTC. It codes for CASSVGGGADEQYF.

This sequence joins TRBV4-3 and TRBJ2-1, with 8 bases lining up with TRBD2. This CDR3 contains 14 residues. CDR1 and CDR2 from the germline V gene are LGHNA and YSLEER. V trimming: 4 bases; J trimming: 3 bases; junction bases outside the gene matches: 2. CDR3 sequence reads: CASSPGLVYNEQFF. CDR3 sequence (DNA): TGCGCCAGCAGCCCGGGACTAGTCTACAATGAGCAGTTCTTC.

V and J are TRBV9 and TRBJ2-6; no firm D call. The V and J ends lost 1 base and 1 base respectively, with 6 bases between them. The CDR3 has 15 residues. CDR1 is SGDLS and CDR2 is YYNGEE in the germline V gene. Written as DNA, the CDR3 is TGTGCCAGCAGCGTACCGGGTTCTGGGGCCAACGTCCTGACTTTC. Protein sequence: CASSVPGSGANVLTF.

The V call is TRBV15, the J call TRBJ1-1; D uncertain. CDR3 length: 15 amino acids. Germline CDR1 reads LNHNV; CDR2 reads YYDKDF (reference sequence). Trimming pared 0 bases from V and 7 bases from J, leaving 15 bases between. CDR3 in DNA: TGTGCCACCAGCAGAGAGGGGATTGGAGAGGTTGAAGCTTTCTTT. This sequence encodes CATSREGIGEVEAFF.

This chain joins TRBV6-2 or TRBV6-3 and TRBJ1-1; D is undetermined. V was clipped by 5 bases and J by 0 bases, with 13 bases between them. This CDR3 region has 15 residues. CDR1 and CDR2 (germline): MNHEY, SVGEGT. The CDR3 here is CASSATFGVNTEAFF. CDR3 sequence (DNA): TGTGCCAGCAGTGCTACATTCGGGGTGAACACTGAAGCTTTCTTT.

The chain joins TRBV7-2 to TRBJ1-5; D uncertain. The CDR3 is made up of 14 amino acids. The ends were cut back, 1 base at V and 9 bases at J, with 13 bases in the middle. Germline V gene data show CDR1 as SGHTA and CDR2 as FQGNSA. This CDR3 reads CASSLGQPSGPQHF. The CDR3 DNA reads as TGTGCCAGCAGCTTAGGGCAGCCCAGCGGGCCCCAGCATTTT.

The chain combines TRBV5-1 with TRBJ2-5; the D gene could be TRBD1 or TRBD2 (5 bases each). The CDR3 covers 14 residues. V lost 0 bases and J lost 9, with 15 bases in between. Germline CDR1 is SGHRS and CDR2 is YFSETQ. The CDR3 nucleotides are TGCGCCAGCAGCTTGGCCGAGGGGATTGGGGCCCAGTACTTC. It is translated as CASSLAEGIGAQYF.

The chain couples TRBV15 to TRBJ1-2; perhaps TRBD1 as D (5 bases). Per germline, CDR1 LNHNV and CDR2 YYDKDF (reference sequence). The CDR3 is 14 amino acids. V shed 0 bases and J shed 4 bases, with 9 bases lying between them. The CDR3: CATSREGAGYGYTF. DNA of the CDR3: TGTGCCACCAGCAGAGAAGGGGCGGGCTATGGCTACACCTTC.

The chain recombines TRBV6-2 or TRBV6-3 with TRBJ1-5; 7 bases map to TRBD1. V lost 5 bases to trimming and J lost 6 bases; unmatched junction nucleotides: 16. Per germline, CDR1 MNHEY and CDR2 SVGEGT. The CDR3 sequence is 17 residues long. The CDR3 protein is CASSPGVTGILGQPQHF. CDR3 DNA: TGTGCCAGCAGTCCGGGGGTGACAGGGATCCTTGGTCAGCCCCAGCATTTT.

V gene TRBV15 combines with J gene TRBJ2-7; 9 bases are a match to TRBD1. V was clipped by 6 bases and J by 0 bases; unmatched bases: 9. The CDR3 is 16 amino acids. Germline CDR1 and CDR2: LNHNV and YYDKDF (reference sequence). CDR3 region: CATSETGTGSSYEQYF. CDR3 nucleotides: TGTGCCACCAGTGAGACCGGGACAGGGAGCTCCTACGAGCAGTACTTC. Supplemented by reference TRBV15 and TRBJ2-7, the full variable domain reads DAMVIQNPRYQVTQFGKPVTLSCSQTLNHNVMYWYQQKSSQAPKLLFHYYDKDFNNEADTPDNFQSRRPNTSFCFLDIRSPGLGDTAMYLCATSETGTGSSYEQYFGPGTRLTVT.

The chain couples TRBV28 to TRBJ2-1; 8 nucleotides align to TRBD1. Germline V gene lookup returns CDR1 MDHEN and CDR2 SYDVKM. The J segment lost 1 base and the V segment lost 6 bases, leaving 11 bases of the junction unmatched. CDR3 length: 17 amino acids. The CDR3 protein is CASSAGPGGVSYNEQFF. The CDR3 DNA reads TGTGCCAGCAGCGCCGGGCCAGGGGGCGTTTCCTACAATGAGCAGTTCTTC.

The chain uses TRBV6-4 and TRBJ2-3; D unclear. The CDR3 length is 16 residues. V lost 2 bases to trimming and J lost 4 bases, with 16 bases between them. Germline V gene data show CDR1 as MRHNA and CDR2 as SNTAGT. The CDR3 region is CASSDDVVPCADTQYF. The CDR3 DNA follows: TGTGCCAGCAGTGACGATGTAGTCCCCTGTGCAGATACGCAGTATTTT.